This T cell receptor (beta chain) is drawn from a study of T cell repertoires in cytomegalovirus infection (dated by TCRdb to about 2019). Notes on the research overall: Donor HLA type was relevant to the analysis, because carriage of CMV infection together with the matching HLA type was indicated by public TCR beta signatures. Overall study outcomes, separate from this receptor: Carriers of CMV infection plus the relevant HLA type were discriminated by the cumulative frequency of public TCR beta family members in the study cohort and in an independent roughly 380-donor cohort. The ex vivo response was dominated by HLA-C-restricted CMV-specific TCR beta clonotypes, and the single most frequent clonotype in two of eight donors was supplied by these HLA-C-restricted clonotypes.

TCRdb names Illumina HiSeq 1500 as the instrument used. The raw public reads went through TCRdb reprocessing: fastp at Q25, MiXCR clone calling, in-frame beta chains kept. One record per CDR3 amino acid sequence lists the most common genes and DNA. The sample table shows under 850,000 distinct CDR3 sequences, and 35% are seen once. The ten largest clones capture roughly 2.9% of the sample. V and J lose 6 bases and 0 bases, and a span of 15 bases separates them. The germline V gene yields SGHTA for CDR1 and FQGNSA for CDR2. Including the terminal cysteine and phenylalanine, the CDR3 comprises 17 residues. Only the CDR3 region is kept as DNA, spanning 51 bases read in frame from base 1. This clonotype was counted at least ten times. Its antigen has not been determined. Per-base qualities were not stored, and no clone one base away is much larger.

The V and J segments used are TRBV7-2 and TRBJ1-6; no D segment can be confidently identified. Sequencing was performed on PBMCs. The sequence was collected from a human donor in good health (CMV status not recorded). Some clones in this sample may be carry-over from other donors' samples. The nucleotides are TGTGCCAGCAGTCACAACTCGAGAGGCTCCTATAATTCACCCCTCCACTTT. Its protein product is CASSHNSRGSYNSPLHF.